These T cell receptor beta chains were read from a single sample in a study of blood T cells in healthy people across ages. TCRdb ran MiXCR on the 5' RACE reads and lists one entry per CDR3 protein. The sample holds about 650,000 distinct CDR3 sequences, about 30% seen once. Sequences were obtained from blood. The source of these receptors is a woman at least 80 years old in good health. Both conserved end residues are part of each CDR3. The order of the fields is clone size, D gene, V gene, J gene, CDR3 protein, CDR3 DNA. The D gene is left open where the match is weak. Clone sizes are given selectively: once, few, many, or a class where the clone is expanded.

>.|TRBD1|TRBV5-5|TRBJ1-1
CASSWDRVPEAFF
TGTGCCAGCAGCTGGGACAGGGTACCTGAAGCTTTCTTT
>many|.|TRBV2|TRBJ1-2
CASSVGVNYGYTF
TGTGCCAGCAGTGTAGGGGTCAACTATGGCTACACCTTC
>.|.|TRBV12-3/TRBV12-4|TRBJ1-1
CASSYWGGTEAFF
TGTGCCAGCAGTTATTGGGGAGGGACTGAAGCTTTCTTT
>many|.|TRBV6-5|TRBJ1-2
CASSYSRAVNYGYTF
TGTGCCAGCAGTTACTCGAGGGCAGTTAACTATGGCTACACCTTC
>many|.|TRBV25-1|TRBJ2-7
CASSESWGSHEQYF
TGTGCCAGCAGTGAGTCTTGGGGTTCCCACGAGCAGTACTTC
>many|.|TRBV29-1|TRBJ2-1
CSVEDSRREQFF
TGCAGCGTGGAGGACAGCCGAAGGGAGCAGTTCTTC
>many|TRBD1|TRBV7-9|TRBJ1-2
CASSPDRGQFYGYTF
TGTGCCAGCAGCCCGGACAGGGGGCAATTCTATGGCTACACCTTC
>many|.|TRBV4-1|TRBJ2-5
CASSQDGAAGRETQYF
TGCGCCAGCAGCCAAGATGGGGCCGCAGGGCGGGAGACCCAGTACTTC
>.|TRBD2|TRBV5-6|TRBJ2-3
CASFGTSYTTSGTDTQYF
TGTGCCAGCTTCGGGACTAGTTATACTACTAGCGGCACAGATACGCAGTATTTT
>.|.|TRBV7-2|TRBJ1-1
CASSLKGEAFF
TGTGCCAGCAGCTTGAAAGGTGAAGCTTTCTTT
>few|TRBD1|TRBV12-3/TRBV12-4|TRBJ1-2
CASSRRDRAVYGYTF
TGTGCCAGCAGTCGGAGGGACAGGGCAGTCTATGGCTACACCTTC
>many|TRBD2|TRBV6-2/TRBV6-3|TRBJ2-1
CASSRTSGGGVEQFF
TGTGCCAGCAGTAGGACTAGCGGGGGAGGGGTTGAGCAGTTCTTC
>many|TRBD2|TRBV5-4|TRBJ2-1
CASQTSSSYNEQFF
TGTGCCAGCCAGACTAGCAGCTCCTACAATGAGCAGTTCTTC
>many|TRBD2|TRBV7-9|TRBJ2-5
CASSSTGLAGGRGETQYF
TGTGCCAGCAGCTCCACCGGACTAGCGGGGGGCCGAGGAGAGACCCAGTACTTC
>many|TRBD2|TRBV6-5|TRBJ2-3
CASRYGGGTSTDTQYF
TGTGCCAGCAGATATGGGGGGGGGACTAGCACAGATACGCAGTATTTT
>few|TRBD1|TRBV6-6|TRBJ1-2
CASSLFNRGDSYGYTF
TGTGCCAGCAGCTTATTTAACAGGGGAGATAGCTATGGCTACACCTTC
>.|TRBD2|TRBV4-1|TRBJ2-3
CASSPRLAGNTDTQYF
TGCGCCAGCAGCCCTAGACTAGCGGGGAACACAGATACGCAGTATTTT
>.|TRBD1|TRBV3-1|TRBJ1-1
CASSQDPGTGRGTEAFF
TGTGCCAGCAGCCAAGATCCCGGGACAGGGAGGGGCACTGAAGCTTTCTTT
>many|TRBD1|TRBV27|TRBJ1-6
CASSWGQSTNSPLHF
TGTGCCAGCAGTTGGGGACAGTCTACTAATTCACCCCTCCACTTT
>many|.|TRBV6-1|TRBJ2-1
CASSEASPPREFF
TGTGCCAGCAGTGAAGCGTCCCCACCTCGGGAGTTCTTC
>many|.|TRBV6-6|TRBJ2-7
CASSPKSRTATYEQYF
TGTGCCAGCAGCCCAAAAAGCAGGACGGCTACCTACGAGCAGTACTTC
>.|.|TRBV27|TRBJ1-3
CASSPGSGNTIYF
TGTGCCAGCAGCCCCGGTTCTGGAAACACCATATATTTT